This is a list of T cell receptor beta chains from one sample in a study of blood T cell repertoires in COVID-19. TCRdb keeps only in-frame clones here, not all; method: immunoSEQ multiplex PCR. The sample records approximately 400,000 clones, approximately 90% being singletons. Source material: PBMCs or T cells enriched from blood (not recorded which). The receptors come from a middle-aged woman who had been exposed to COVID-19. The CDR3 runs from the conserved cysteine through the conserved F or W. The D gene is left open where the match is weak. The size field is filled for only some rows; it gives once, few, many or a size class.

clone size: .; V gene: TRBV6-6; J gene: TRBJ1-5; D gene: TRBD1; CDR3 DNA: TGTGCCAGCAGCACTAACACAGGGGGTTATCGTCAGCCCCAGCATTTT; CDR3 protein: CASSTNTGGYRQPQHF
clone size: .; V gene: TRBV6-5; J gene: TRBJ2-1; D gene: .; CDR3 DNA: TGTGCCGGACGACCAGGGTATGGGTCCTACAATGAGCAGTTCTTC; CDR3 protein: CAGRPGYGSYNEQFF
clone size: .; V gene: TRBV11-3; J gene: TRBJ1-6; D gene: TRBD1; CDR3 DNA: TGTGCCAGCAGCTCGACAGGGGGCTTCAATAATTCACCCCTCCACTTT; CDR3 protein: CASSSTGGFNNSPLHF
clone size: .; V gene: TRBV30; J gene: TRBJ1-5; D gene: .; CDR3 DNA: TGTGCCTGGAGTGTCGAGTGGAATCAGCCCCAGCATTTT; CDR3 protein: CAWSVEWNQPQHF
clone size: once; V gene: TRBV7-8; J gene: TRBJ1-5; D gene: TRBD1; CDR3 DNA: TGTGCCAGCAGCGGGGGTGGAGGGACAGGGAATCAGCCCCAGCATTTT; CDR3 protein: CASSGGGGTGNQPQHF
clone size: .; V gene: TRBV28; J gene: TRBJ1-1; D gene: TRBD1; CDR3 DNA: TGTGCCAGCAGTCCACTGGGGACAGGGGGTGGGGTGGCTTTCTTT; CDR3 protein: CASSPLGTGGGVAFF
clone size: .; V gene: TRBV2; J gene: TRBJ2-5; D gene: TRBD2; CDR3 DNA: TGTGCCAGCATGACTAGCGGGAGAGAGACCCAGTACTTC; CDR3 protein: CASMTSGRETQYF
clone size: .; V gene: TRBV4-2; J gene: TRBJ2-3; D gene: .; CDR3 DNA: TGTGCCAGCAGCCAGCCCGACGCGGGGAATACGCAGTATTTT; CDR3 protein: CASSQPDAGNTQYF
clone size: .; V gene: TRBV5-1; J gene: TRBJ2-2; D gene: .; CDR3 DNA: TGCGCCAGCAGCTTGTATAGCGAGAACACCGGGGAGCTGTTTTTT; CDR3 protein: CASSLYSENTGELFF
clone size: .; V gene: TRBV2; J gene: TRBJ1-4; D gene: .; CDR3 DNA: TGTGCCAGCAGGGGTGGCAGGGGCGCGGAAAAACTGTTTTTT; CDR3 protein: CASRGGRGAEKLFF
clone size: .; V gene: TRBV29-1; J gene: TRBJ2-1; D gene: .; CDR3 DNA: TGCAGCGTCCCAGGGGAGATAGGTTACAATGAGCAGTTCTTC; CDR3 protein: CSVPGEIGYNEQFF
clone size: .; V gene: TRBV19; J gene: TRBJ1-2; D gene: .; CDR3 DNA: TGTGCCAGTAGTCAAGGAGGGGCAACTCTTATGGGCTACACCTTC; CDR3 protein: CASSQGGATLMGYTF
clone size: few; V gene: TRBV15; J gene: TRBJ2-1; D gene: TRBD1; CDR3 DNA: TGTGCCACCAGCAGAAAAACCGGGACAGGGCCCAACAATGAGCAGTTCTTC; CDR3 protein: CATSRKTGTGPNNEQFF
clone size: .; V gene: TRBV5-1; J gene: TRBJ2-7; D gene: TRBD2; CDR3 DNA: TGCGCCAGCAGCCCCGTAGCGGGGGATTCCTACGAGCAGTACTTC; CDR3 protein: CASSPVAGDSYEQYF
clone size: .; V gene: TRBV6-5; J gene: TRBJ1-1; D gene: TRBD1; CDR3 DNA: TGTGCCAGCAGTTACTCGCTACAGGGGGCCACTGAAGCTTTCTTT; CDR3 protein: CASSYSLQGATEAFF
clone size: .; V gene: TRBV10-1; J gene: TRBJ1-1; D gene: TRBD1; CDR3 DNA: TGCGCCAGCAGCCCATACGCCTCAAGACAGGGAAGGGGGCCTGAAGCTTTCTTT; CDR3 protein: CASSPYASRQGRGPEAFF
clone size: .; V gene: TRBV4-1; J gene: TRBJ2-2; D gene: .; CDR3 DNA: TGCGCCAGCAGCCAAGTTGGACAGTTGGACACCGGGGAGCTGTTTTTT; CDR3 protein: CASSQVGQLDTGELFF
clone size: .; V gene: TRBV7-8; J gene: TRBJ1-5; D gene: .; CDR3 DNA: TGTGCCAGCAGCTACAGTGAACTTAGCAATCAGCCCCAGCATTTT; CDR3 protein: CASSYSELSNQPQHF
clone size: once; V gene: TRBV6-5; J gene: TRBJ1-3; D gene: .; CDR3 DNA: TGTGCCAGCAGATCCACAGGGACTGGAAACACCATATATTTT; CDR3 protein: CASRSTGTGNTIYF
clone size: once; V gene: TRBV5-1; J gene: TRBJ1-5; D gene: .; CDR3 DNA: TGCGCCAGCAGCCCGCGCCCCCAGCATTTT; CDR3 protein: CASSPRPQHF
clone size: .; V gene: TRBV9; J gene: TRBJ2-2; D gene: .; CDR3 DNA: TGTGCCAGCACCGTAGACAGACGGCACGGGGAGCTGTTTTTT; CDR3 protein: CASTVDRRHGELFF
clone size: .; V gene: TRBV3-1/TRBV3-2; J gene: TRBJ1-1; D gene: .; CDR3 DNA: TGTGCCAGCAGCTCTGGGGCTCGCGTCACTGAAGCTTTCTTT; CDR3 protein: CASSSGARVTEAFF
clone size: .; V gene: TRBV5-8; J gene: TRBJ1-5; D gene: .; CDR3 DNA: TGTGCCAGCAGCTGGACAGTGACGGGTCAGCCCCAGCATTTT; CDR3 protein: CASSWTVTGQPQHF
clone size: .; V gene: TRBV6-5; J gene: TRBJ2-7; D gene: .; CDR3 DNA: TGTGCCACCCGGGGCTACGAGCAGTACTTC; CDR3 protein: CATRGYEQYF
clone size: .; V gene: TRBV7-9; J gene: TRBJ2-7; D gene: TRBD1; CDR3 DNA: TGTGCCAGCAGCTTCACAGGGGTTAATGCGCAGTACTTC; CDR3 protein: CASSFTGVNAQYF
clone size: few; V gene: TRBV7-9; J gene: TRBJ1-5; D gene: .; CDR3 DNA: TGTGCCAGCAGCCCCGGGAGCAGTTATAGCAATCAGCCCCAGCATTTT; CDR3 protein: CASSPGSSYSNQPQHF
clone size: .; V gene: TRBV10-3; J gene: TRBJ1-1; D gene: .; CDR3 DNA: TGTGCCACCCGAGCGGGGGTTCGGAACACTGAAGCTTTCTTT; CDR3 protein: CATRAGVRNTEAFF
clone size: .; V gene: TRBV19; J gene: TRBJ2-5; D gene: TRBD1; CDR3 DNA: TGTGCCAGTAGTATTGGGGCAGGGGGCCGGGAGACCCAGTACTTC; CDR3 protein: CASSIGAGGRETQYF
clone size: .; V gene: TRBV5-5; J gene: TRBJ2-1; D gene: TRBD1; CDR3 DNA: TGTGCCAGCAGCCTATCAGGGGGCGCCTACAATGAGCAGTTCTTC; CDR3 protein: CASSLSGGAYNEQFF
clone size: .; V gene: TRBV2; J gene: TRBJ2-7; D gene: TRBD1; CDR3 DNA: TGTGCCAGCAGTACCGGGACAGGGAACAACGAGCAGTACTTC; CDR3 protein: CASSTGTGNNEQYF
clone size: .; V gene: TRBV10-2; J gene: TRBJ2-2; D gene: TRBD2; CDR3 DNA: TGCGCCAGCAGTCCCAGCTCGACTAGCGGAAACACCGGGGAGCTGTTTTTT; CDR3 protein: CASSPSSTSGNTGELFF
clone size: .; V gene: TRBV19; J gene: TRBJ1-2; D gene: .; CDR3 DNA: TGTGCCAGTAGTTTCCCCCACAGGGCGTTAGAAGGCTACACCTTC; CDR3 protein: CASSFPHRALEGYTF
clone size: .; V gene: TRBV27; J gene: TRBJ1-6; D gene: TRBD1; CDR3 DNA: TGTGCCAGCAGTTTGGACAGGAGCTCCTATAATTCACCCCTCCACTTT; CDR3 protein: CASSLDRSSYNSPLHF
clone size: .; V gene: TRBV7-2; J gene: TRBJ2-5; D gene: TRBD1; CDR3 DNA: TGTGCCAGCAGCTTAGACAGGGGAAGAGAGACCCAGTACTTC; CDR3 protein: CASSLDRGRETQYF
clone size: .; V gene: TRBV27; J gene: TRBJ1-2; D gene: .; CDR3 DNA: TGTGCCAGCAGTCCAATCCCACAGGGCTATGGCTACACCTTC; CDR3 protein: CASSPIPQGYGYTF
clone size: .; V gene: TRBV29-1; J gene: TRBJ1-2; D gene: .; CDR3 DNA: TGCAGCGTTGAAGACTCGGGGGGCTATGGCTACACCTTC; CDR3 protein: CSVEDSGGYGYTF
clone size: .; V gene: TRBV4-1; J gene: TRBJ2-2; D gene: .; CDR3 DNA: TGCGCCAGCAGACTACAGGGCCCGAACACCGGGGAGCTGTTTTTT; CDR3 protein: CASRLQGPNTGELFF
clone size: once; V gene: TRBV7-8; J gene: TRBJ1-5; D gene: .; CDR3 DNA: TGTGCCAGCAGCTTCCCTCTCCCTACAGGGCTCTATAGCAATCAGCCCCAGCATTTT; CDR3 protein: CASSFPLPTGLYSNQPQHF
clone size: .; V gene: TRBV7-2; J gene: TRBJ2-3; D gene: .; CDR3 DNA: TGTGCCAGCAGCCCCCAAGGGGCAGTAAGCACAGATACGCAGTATTTT; CDR3 protein: CASSPQGAVSTDTQYF
clone size: .; V gene: TRBV7-2; J gene: TRBJ1-2; D gene: TRBD1; CDR3 DNA: TGTGCCAGCAGCTTAGCCCCAGGGGGGAACTATGGCTACACCTTC; CDR3 protein: CASSLAPGGNYGYTF
clone size: .; V gene: TRBV5-3; J gene: TRBJ2-3; D gene: .; CDR3 DNA: TGTGCCAGAAGCCTGGGAGTAGACTCGAGGGATACGCAGTATTTT; CDR3 protein: CARSLGVDSRDTQYF
clone size: .; V gene: TRBV7-2; J gene: TRBJ2-7; D gene: TRBD2; CDR3 DNA: TGTGCCAGCAGCGCACAATGGACTAGCGGGAGGAGAATCTACGAGCAGTACTTC; CDR3 protein: CASSAQWTSGRRIYEQYF
clone size: .; V gene: TRBV12-3/TRBV12-4; J gene: TRBJ2-5; D gene: .; CDR3 DNA: TGTGCCAGCACCCGGGACCGGCGGGGGACCCAGTACTTC; CDR3 protein: CASTRDRRGTQYF
clone size: .; V gene: TRBV7-8; J gene: TRBJ1-6; D gene: TRBD1; CDR3 DNA: TGTGCCAGCAGTTTGGACAGGGTCAATTCACCCCTCCACTTT; CDR3 protein: CASSLDRVNSPLHF
clone size: few; V gene: TRBV19; J gene: TRBJ1-5; D gene: TRBD1; CDR3 DNA: TGTGCCAGTAGATCAACAGGGGCACTCAATCAGCCCCAGCATTTT; CDR3 protein: CASRSTGALNQPQHF
clone size: .; V gene: TRBV24-1; J gene: TRBJ2-1; D gene: .; CDR3 DNA: TGTGCCACCAGTGATCTGCAGGGGGGAGATGAGCAGTTCTTC; CDR3 protein: CATSDLQGGDEQFF
clone size: .; V gene: TRBV5-6; J gene: TRBJ1-2; D gene: TRBD1; CDR3 DNA: TGTGCCAGCAGCTTGAGGGGGCCGGGAACAGAAGCCAACTATGGCTACACCTTC; CDR3 protein: CASSLRGPGTEANYGYTF
clone size: .; V gene: TRBV5-6; J gene: TRBJ1-5; D gene: .; CDR3 DNA: TGTGCCAGCAGCTTGAACAGGTTAAGCAATCAGCCCCAGCATTTT; CDR3 protein: CASSLNRLSNQPQHF
clone size: .; V gene: TRBV28; J gene: TRBJ2-1; D gene: .; CDR3 DNA: TGTGCCAGCAGTACCGTCGGGGTATACAATGAGCAGTTCTTC; CDR3 protein: CASSTVGVYNEQFF
clone size: .; V gene: TRBV5-1; J gene: TRBJ1-6; D gene: .; CDR3 DNA: TGCGCCAGCAGCTTGGGGGACACCGATTCACCCCTCCACTTT; CDR3 protein: CASSLGDTDSPLHF
clone size: .; V gene: TRBV6-2/TRBV6-3; J gene: TRBJ2-1; D gene: TRBD2; CDR3 DNA: TGTGCCAGCAGTGGGACTAGCGGGAGGAATGAGCAGTTCTTC; CDR3 protein: CASSGTSGRNEQFF